Listed below are T cell receptor beta chains from one sample, sequenced in a study of blood T cell repertoires in COVID-19. TCRdb's table, derived via immunoSEQ multiplex PCR, lists solely in-frame clones and lacks some. The repertoire holds 55,000 to 80,000 clones, with 70% to 85% as singletons. Material: peripheral blood. These receptors were taken from a man older than 75 with active COVID-19. The CDR3 runs from the conserved cysteine through the conserved F or W. D genes are given only for firm matches. The size field is filled for only some rows; it gives once, few, many or a size class.

>few|TRBV19|-|TRBJ1-5
CASSVGGVGQPQHF
TGTGCCAGTAGTGTTGGGGGCGTAGGTCAGCCCCAGCATTTT
>-|TRBV19|-|TRBJ2-5
CASSTGAPETQYF
TGTGCCAGTAGTACAGGTGCTCCCGAGACCCAGTACTTC
>-|TRBV19|-|TRBJ1-2
CASSISQARAYGYTF
TGTGCCAGTAGTATAAGTCAGGCGAGGGCTTATGGCTACACCTTC
>-|TRBV6-6|-|TRBJ1-1
CASNPVGRRNTEAFF
TGTGCCAGCAACCCGGTGGGGAGGAGGAACACTGAAGCTTTCTTT
>-|TRBV6-2/TRBV6-3|TRBD1|TRBJ1-1
CASSYYEGAYDTEAFF
TGTGCCAGCAGTTACTACGAGGGGGCATATGACACTGAAGCTTTCTTT
>-|TRBV29-1|TRBD1|TRBJ2-1
CSVLAGTGAYNEQFF
TGCAGCGTCCTAGCCGGGACAGGGGCTTACAATGAGCAGTTCTTC
>-|TRBV10-3|TRBD1|TRBJ1-6
CAISESDRVNSPLHF
TGTGCCATCAGTGAGTCTGACAGGGTCAATTCACCCCTCCACTTT
>-|TRBV4-1|-|TRBJ1-2
CASSQEGAGGYGYTF
TGCGCCAGCAGCCAAGAGGGAGCAGGAGGCTATGGCTACACCTTC
>few|TRBV4-1|TRBD1|TRBJ1-5
CASSQEGTVNQPQHF
TGCGCCAGCAGCCAAGAAGGGACAGTCAATCAGCCCCAGCATTTT
>-|TRBV4-2|-|TRBJ1-3
CASSQENGAPGNTIYF
TGTGCCAGCAGCCAAGAAAATGGGGCGCCTGGAAACACCATATATTTT
>-|TRBV11-3|TRBD1|TRBJ2-1
CASSSGTGDYNEQFF
TGTGCCAGCAGCTCCGGGACAGGGGATTACAATGAGCAGTTCTTC
>once|TRBV5-4|-|TRBJ2-5
CTSSLLDTIQETQYF
TGTACCAGCAGCTTGCTGGACACGATACAAGAGACCCAGTACTTC
>few|TRBV2|TRBD1|TRBJ1-2
CASKLQGAGGYTF
TGTGCCAGCAAGCTACAGGGGGCAGGTGGCTACACCTTC
>-|TRBV4-3|-|TRBJ1-2
CASSQDLGRTNYGYTF
TGCGCCAGCAGCCAAGATCTTGGCCGAACTAACTATGGCTACACCTTC
>-|TRBV10-3|TRBD1|TRBJ2-3
CAIKGQAPNTDTQYF
TGTGCCATCAAAGGACAGGCTCCTAACACAGATACGCAGTATTTT
>-|TRBV18|-|TRBJ1-3
CASSPTIGGDGDF
TGTGCCAGCTCACCGACAATAGGAGGCGACGGGGATTTT
>-|TRBV7-9|-|TRBJ2-3
CASSLEWGVTLF
TGTGCCAGCAGCTTAGAATGGGGGGTGACCCTTTTT
>-|TRBV7-2|TRBD1|TRBJ1-6
CASSQTGGGSPLHF
TGTGCCAGCAGCCAGACAGGGGGCGGCTCACCCCTCCACTTT
>few|TRBV15|-|TRBJ2-3
CATSSDPGQGSDTQYF
TGTGCCACCAGCAGCGATCCAGGACAAGGGTCGGATACGCAGTATTTT
>-|TRBV2|TRBD1|TRBJ1-1
CASQDRENTEAFF
TGTGCCAGCCAGGACAGGGAGAACACTGAAGCTTTCTTT
>-|TRBV5-4|TRBD2|TRBJ2-1
CASRTSGNNEQFF
TGTGCCAGCCGTACTAGCGGGAACAATGAGCAGTTCTTC
>-|TRBV9|TRBD1|TRBJ1-2
CASSKGQGNYGYTF
TGTGCCAGCAGCAAGGGACAGGGGAACTATGGCTACACCTTC
>-|TRBV2|-|TRBJ1-6
CASSGNNFYNSPLHF
TGTGCCAGCAGTGGTAACAATTTTTATAATTCACCCCTCCACTTT
>once|TRBV4-2|-|TRBJ2-1
CASSQDWGGHNEQFF
TGTGCCAGCAGCCAAGATTGGGGGGGGCACAATGAGCAGTTCTTC
>-|TRBV9|-|TRBJ1-3
CASSHELKISGNTIYF
TGTGCCAGCAGCCACGAACTGAAGATTTCTGGAAACACCATATATTTT
>-|TRBV9|TRBD1|TRBJ2-4
CASSVGSRDSIQYF
TGTGCCAGCAGCGTAGGGTCCAGGGACAGCATTCAGTACTTC
>-|TRBV5-1|-|TRBJ2-1
CASSLGDTLYNEQFF
TGCGCCAGCAGCTTGGGGGACACCCTCTACAATGAGCAGTTCTTC
>-|TRBV21-1|-|TRBJ1-4
CASSKVEKLFF
TGTGCCAGCAGCAAAGTAGAAAAACTGTTTTTT
>-|TRBV7-9|TRBD1|TRBJ1-5
CASSAGQGDNQPQHF
TGTGCCAGCAGCGCGGGACAGGGGGACAATCAGCCCCAGCATTTT
>-|TRBV7-2|TRBD1|TRBJ1-4
CASSSRGQGASEKLFF
TGTGCCAGCAGCTCTAGGGGACAGGGGGCAAGTGAAAAACTGTTTTTT
>-|TRBV29-1|TRBD2|TRBJ2-7
CSVVISGSSKYF
TGCAGCGTCGTTATCAGCGGGAGCAGCAAGTACTTC
>-|TRBV5-5|-|TRBJ2-7
CASSFSGIYEQYF
TGTGCCAGCAGCTTTTCGGGGATCTACGAGCAGTACTTC
>-|TRBV5-4|-|TRBJ1-1
CASSPTGMSAFF
TGTGCCAGCAGCCCCACAGGGATGTCAGCTTTCTTT
>-|TRBV27|-|TRBJ1-4
CASSFRLRANEKLFF
TGTGCCAGCAGTTTCCGCTTGAGGGCTAATGAAAAACTGTTTTTT
>-|TRBV6-6|-|TRBJ1-5
CASSSPPGSGVQHF
TGTGCCAGCAGTTCCCCTCCGGGAAGCGGGGTCCAGCATTTT
>few|TRBV27|-|TRBJ2-3
CASSFGQTNTDTQYF
TGTGCCAGCAGTTTCGGCCAGACAAACACAGATACGCAGTATTTT
>once|TRBV27|TRBD2|TRBJ2-1
CASSLGLAVNEQFF
TGTGCCAGCAGTTTAGGACTAGCGGTAAATGAGCAGTTCTTC
>-|TRBV11-3|TRBD2|TRBJ2-1
CASSLRAGGYNEQFF
TGTGCCAGCAGCTTACGAGCGGGGGGTTACAATGAGCAGTTCTTC
>-|TRBV20-1|TRBD1|TRBJ1-1
CSASGQGVGSGYTEAFF
TGCAGTGCTAGTGGACAGGGGGTTGGGTCGGGTTACACTGAAGCTTTCTTT
>-|TRBV6-5|-|TRBJ1-2
CASTSGTYNYGYTF
TGTGCCAGCACCTCCGGGACATATAACTATGGCTACACCTTC
>-|TRBV7-2|-|TRBJ2-2
CASSGGSNTGELFF
TGTGCCAGCTCAGGTGGATCGAACACCGGGGAGCTGTTTTTT
>-|TRBV5-1|TRBD1|TRBJ1-5
CASSLAGQGNSQPQHF
TGCGCCAGCAGCTTGGCAGGACAGGGTAACAGTCAGCCCCAGCATTTT
>-|TRBV20-1|TRBD2|TRBJ2-5
CSASGSTSGGPKTQYF
TGCAGTGCTAGTGGGTCTACTAGCGGGGGCCCTAAGACCCAGTACTTC
>-|TRBV10-3|-|TRBJ1-3
CAISEGGLISGNTIYF
TGTGCCATCAGTGAGGGCGGGCTGATCTCTGGAAACACCATATATTTT
>-|TRBV7-2|TRBD1|TRBJ1-5
CASSSSGTVYQPQHF
TGTGCCAGCAGCTCATCCGGGACAGTCTATCAGCCCCAGCATTTT
>-|TRBV19|-|TRBJ2-3
CASSTPGISTDTQYF
TGTGCCAGTAGTACCCCGGGAATTAGCACAGATACGCAGTATTTT
>-|TRBV5-1|-|TRBJ1-1
CASMQGKNTEAFF
TGCGCCAGCATGCAGGGAAAGAACACTGAAGCTTTCTTT
>-|TRBV19|-|TRBJ1-2
CASKGGTDNYGYTF
TGTGCCAGTAAGGGGGGGACGGACAACTATGGCTACACCTTC
>-|TRBV6-5|-|TRBJ1-1
CASSYSNYRRITEAFF
TGTGCCAGCAGTTACTCGAATTACCGGCGGATCACTGAAGCTTTCTTT
>few|TRBV3-1/TRBV3-2|TRBD2|TRBJ2-5
CASSQELAGGVETQYF
TGTGCCAGCAGCCAAGAGCTAGCGGGGGGGGTAGAGACCCAGTACTTC
>-|TRBV7-2|-|TRBJ2-7
CASSSVDSFSYEQYF
TGTGCCAGCAGCTCCGTGGACAGCTTCTCCTACGAGCAGTACTTC
>-|TRBV28|-|TRBJ2-7
CASNKQGYEQYF
TGTGCCAGCAACAAACAGGGCTACGAGCAGTACTTC
>once|TRBV14|-|TRBJ1-2
CASSQDVFPVYGYTF
TGTGCCAGCAGCCAAGATGTATTCCCCGTTTATGGCTACACCTTC
>-|TRBV27|-|TRBJ2-1
CASSGAGTGVNEQFF
TGTGCCAGCAGTGGGGCGGGGACGGGGGTTAATGAGCAGTTCTTC
>-|TRBV24-1|TRBD1|TRBJ1-1
CATSDSRQGNTEAFF
TGTGCCACCAGTGACTCCCGACAGGGGAACACTGAAGCTTTCTTT
>-|TRBV4-1|TRBD2|TRBJ2-1
CASSQEGLAGVGSMDEQFF
TGCGCCAGCAGCCAAGAGGGACTAGCGGGAGTTGGTTCTATGGATGAGCAGTTCTTC
>few|TRBV6-5|TRBD1|TRBJ2-4
CASSLQGARDIQYF
TGTGCCAGCAGTTTACAGGGGGCGCGGGACATTCAGTACTTC